This entry lists 13 T cell receptor beta chains sequenced from one sample in a study of cytotoxic CD8 clonotypes in ibrutinib-treated CLL. Produced via immunoSEQ multiplex PCR; TCRdb's table is partial and in-frame only. Among approximately 91,000 clones, around 79% were seen once, and the ten largest hold more than 4.5%. The sequences come from PBMCs, collected after 12 months of ibrutinib treatment. The source is a human donor with chronic lymphocytic leukemia.

This clone appeared once. The chain combines TRBV27 with TRBJ1-2; D possibly corresponds to TRBD1 (6 bases). V shed 6 bases and J shed 6 bases, with 20 bases lying between them. In germline, CDR1 is MNHEY, CDR2 SMNVEV (reference sequence). The CDR3 consists of 15 residues. CDR3 coding DNA: TGTGCCAGCAGCCCCCTCGGACAGACCGGAGATGGCTACACCTTC. Translation gives CASSPLGQTGDGYTF.

A single count supports this clone. The genes are TRBV27 and TRBJ2-5; the match to TRBD2 covers 8 bases. CDR3 length equals 19 residues. V shed 3 bases, J shed 2 bases, and the junction held 17 bases outside the gene matches. The V gene's germline CDR1 is MNHEY and CDR2 SMNVEV (reference sequence). DNA of the CDR3: TGTGCCAGCAGTTTTCTCCCCTCGGGTCGAGCGGGGGATCAAGAGACCCAGTACTTC. The encoded protein is CASSFLPSGRAGDQETQYF.

This clone showed up just a few times. This chain joins TRBV9 and TRBJ2-3; 8 nucleotides align to TRBD2. The CDR3 contains 14 residues. V gave up 4 bases and J gave up 2 bases; unmatched junction bases: 3. Germline-derived CDR1 and CDR2 are SGDLS and YYNGEE. CDR3 region: CASSLGLATDTQYF. DNA of the CDR3: TGTGCCAGCAGCTTAGGACTAGCCACAGATACGCAGTATTTT.

This chain uses TRBV6-5 with TRBJ2-2, with D perhaps matching TRBD1 (5 bases). This CDR3 has 12 residues. With 8 bases removed from V and 11 bases from J, the gap between germline ends came to 15 bases. The V gene's germline CDR1 is MNHEY and CDR2 SVGAGI. The CDR3 sequence: CASARTLRELFF. DNA for the CDR3: TGTGCCAGCGCAAGGACACTGCGAGAGCTGTTTTTT.

This chain uses TRBV4-2 with TRBJ2-3; tentative D call: TRBD2 (6 bases). CDR1 is LGHNA, CDR2 YNFKEQ, per germline. The CDR3 runs 14 residues. The germline V and J ends were trimmed by 6 bases and 7 bases, with 17 bases remaining between them. The CDR3 DNA reads TGTGCCAGCAGTCCTATCGGGAGCTTTTATACGCAGTATTTT. Its protein product is CASSPIGSFYTQYF.

The chain links TRBV7-9 to TRBJ2-2, with D perhaps TRBD2 (5 bases). Germline V gives CDR1 SEHNR, CDR2 FQNEAQ (reference sequence). V was shortened by 6 bases and J by 4 bases, with 15 bases between the two germline ends. This CDR3 has 15 amino acids. This chain's CDR3 is CASSPSPRGTGELFF. CDR3 in DNA: TGTGCCAGCAGTCCTTCACCCCGGGGCACCGGGGAGCTGTTTTTT.

The chain links TRBV7-2 to TRBJ1-1; D gene uncertain. Germline V gene data show CDR1 as SGHTA and CDR2 as FQGNSA. The CDR3 extends over 16 amino acids. Trimming stripped 2 bases from V and 4 bases from J, with 17 bases between. CDR3 DNA sequence: TGTGCCAGCAGCTTAACGGCCCTGACGGGCGCCACTGAAGCTTTCTTT. This encodes CASSLTALTGATEAFF.

This CDR3 reads CASSLARSSNQPQHF. The CDR3 bases are TGTGCCAGCAGCTTAGCCAGGTCTAGCAATCAGCCCCAGCATTTT. The chain links TRBV7-2 to TRBJ1-5; no firm D call. The CDR3 runs 15 residues. The V gene's germline CDR1 is SGHTA and CDR2 FQGNSA. V lost 0 bases to trimming and J lost 0 bases, with 6 bases between them.

The chain employs TRBV20-1 and TRBJ2-7, with TRBD2 as a possible D gene (5 bases). The CDR3 spans 11 residues. Per germline, CDR1 DFQATT and CDR2 SNEGSKA (reference sequence). V was pared by 8 bases and J by 2 bases, with 10 bases between. CDR3 loop: CSTGRPYEQYF. The CDR3 nucleotides read TGCAGTACGGGAAGGCCCTACGAGCAGTACTTC.

The DNA for the CDR3 is TGTGCCAGCAGCCCGGGGGGGGGAAACACCGGGGAGCTGTTTTTT. It codes for CASSPGGGNTGELFF. The V and J genes are TRBV7-2 and TRBJ2-2, with 8 nucleotides matching TRBD2. The CDR3 consists of 15 residues. With 5 bases clipped from V and 2 bases from J, the junction kept 4 bases outside the gene matches. CDR1 SGHTA and CDR2 FQGNSA come from the germline V gene.

The chain combines TRBV5-1 with TRBJ1-4, with TRBD1 as a possible D gene (5 bases). The CDR3 is 15 amino acids. The V and J ends lost 1 base and 11 bases respectively, with 18 bases between them. CDR1 SGHRS and CDR2 YFSETQ come from the germline V gene. CDR3 nucleotide sequence: TGCGCCAGCAGCTTGCAAGGGGCAAGGGAGGGGAAACTGTTTTTT. Translating it yields CASSLQGAREGKLFF.

The chain couples TRBV7-9 to TRBJ2-5, with a tentative D call TRBD2 (5 bases). The CDR3 has 13 amino acids. Germline V gene data show CDR1 as SEHNR and CDR2 as FQNEAQ (reference sequence). Trimming shortened V by 2 bases and J by 7 bases, and 11 bases separated the two germline ends. The CDR3 region is CASSLPGVGTQYF. CDR3 nucleotides: TGTGCCAGCAGCTTACCCGGGGTGGGGACCCAGTACTTC.

This clone was seen only a few times. The V call is TRBV7-3, the J call TRBJ1-2, with D perhaps matching TRBD1 (6 bases). This CDR3 comprises 15 residues. CDR1 and CDR2 from the germline V gene are SGHTA and FQGTGA. Trimming stripped 5 bases from V and 8 bases from J, with 21 bases between. The DNA of the CDR3 is TGTGCCAGCAGCATCCGACAGGACGACCCTCGGGGCTACACCTTC. Translated: CASSIRQDDPRGYTF.